The present T cell receptor beta chain was sequenced within a study of T-cell memory formation after mild COVID-19. CDR1 MNHEY and CDR2 SVGEGT come from the germline V gene. The V gene lost 5 bases and the J gene lost 6 bases, with 17 bases spanning the gap. There are 14 residues in the CDR3. Using its own MiXCR run on the 5' RACE reads, TCRdb lists one record per CDR3 protein. The repertoire has about 420,000 distinct CDR3 sequences, about a quarter of them found once; the top ten carry around 13%. This TCR came from an adult woman who had mild COVID-19 (a few samples of this study predate the infection). Cell type and time point are not known. The specimen sequenced was PBMCs or a T cell subset sorted from them (not recorded which). The gene calls are TRBV6-2 or TRBV6-3 and TRBJ2-7; D is possibly TRBD1 (5 bases). The CDR3, as DNA: TGTGCCAGCAGTATAGTCCAGGGATTTGTCGAGCAGTACTTC. It encodes CASSIVQGFVEQYF.